This T cell receptor beta chain was recorded in a study of response to subunit inactivated influenza vaccine. In TCRdb, the RT-PCR reads were re-called with MiXCR into one record per CDR3 protein. Altogether about 570,000 distinct CDR3 sequences are present, roughly 10% being singletons, with the ten largest covering 9.5% to 13%. This clonotype was detected many times. Its antigen is unknown. V lost 9 bases to trimming and J lost 1 base; unmatched junction nucleotides: 3. Germline V CDR1 and CDR2: KGHSH, LQKENI. This CDR3 region has 14 residues. Overall study findings and caveats: Researchers suggested that each seasonal influenza vaccination recruits few new T cells.

The sequence was collected from a man aged 45 to 65 who received an inactivated influenza vaccine. The chain has TRBV18 and TRBJ2-2; 9 positions agree with TRBD1. The sample in question was PBMCs from blood, obtained on the day of vaccination. CDR3 DNA sequence: TGTGCCAGTCGGACAGGGGAGAACACCGGGGAGCTGTTTTTT. It encodes CASRTGENTGELFF.